This TCR beta chain was obtained from a study of metastatic and nonmetastatic thyroid tumors. General study points: Significantly greater TCR beta diversity was reportedly found in malignant thyroid tumors than in benign nodules (in blood and tumor).

This CDR3 is built from 18 residues. The germline V and J ends were trimmed by 2 bases and 2 bases, with 19 bases remaining between them. Germline V gene sequence: CDR1 ENHRY, CDR2 SYGVKD. Every patient was untreated before thyroid surgery. This clone came up many times. The target antigen is unknown. Original processing methods: A classifier for distant metastasis in papillary thyroid cancer was constructed using CDR3 differences observed across clinicopathological groups. From the PCR reads, TCRdb re-called clones with MiXCR. TCRdb's processing, not the authors', yielded these V and J calls. Of 10,000 to 15,000 clones listed, under 30% were seen once; the top ten hold roughly 18%.

This chain links TRBV10-3 with TRBJ2-1, with D possibly being TRBD2 (6 bases). Material: tumor tissue. This TCR was recovered from a female donor with papillary thyroid cancer or a benign thyroid nodule (not recorded which). Some clones in this sample may be carry-over from other donors' samples. DNA of the CDR3: TGTGCCATCAGTGAGGGGAGGATAGCGGAAAGCCCCTACAATGAGCAGTTCTTC. Encoded protein: CAISEGRIAESPYNEQFF.